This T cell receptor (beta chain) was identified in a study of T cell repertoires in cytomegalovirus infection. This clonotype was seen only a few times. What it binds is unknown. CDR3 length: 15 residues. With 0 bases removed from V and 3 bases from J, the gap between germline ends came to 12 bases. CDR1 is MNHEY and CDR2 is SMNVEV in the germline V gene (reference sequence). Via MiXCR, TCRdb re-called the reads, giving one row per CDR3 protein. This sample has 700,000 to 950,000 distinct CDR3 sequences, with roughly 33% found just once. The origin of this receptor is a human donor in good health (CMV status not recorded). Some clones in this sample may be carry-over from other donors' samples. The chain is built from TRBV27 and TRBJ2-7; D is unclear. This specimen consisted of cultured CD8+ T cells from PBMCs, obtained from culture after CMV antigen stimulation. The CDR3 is CASSLSGLGVYEQYF. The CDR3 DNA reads TGTGCCAGCAGTTTATCGGGGTTGGGCGTCTACGAGCAGTACTTC.